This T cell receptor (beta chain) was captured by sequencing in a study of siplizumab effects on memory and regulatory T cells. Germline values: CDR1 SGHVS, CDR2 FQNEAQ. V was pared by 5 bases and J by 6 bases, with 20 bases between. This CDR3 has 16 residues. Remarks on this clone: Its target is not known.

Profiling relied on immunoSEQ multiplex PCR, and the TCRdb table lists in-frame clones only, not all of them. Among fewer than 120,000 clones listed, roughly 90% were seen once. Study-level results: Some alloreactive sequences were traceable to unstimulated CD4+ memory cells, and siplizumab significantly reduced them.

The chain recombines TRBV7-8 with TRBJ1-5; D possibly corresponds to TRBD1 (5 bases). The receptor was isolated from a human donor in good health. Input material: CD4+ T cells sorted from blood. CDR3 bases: TGTGCCAGCAGCCCCCGGGACCCTCTTGCCGGTCAGCCCCAGCATTTT. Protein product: CASSPRDPLAGQPQHF. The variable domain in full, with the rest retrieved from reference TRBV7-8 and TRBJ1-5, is GAGVSQSPRYKVAKRGQDVALRCDPISGHVSLFWYQQALGQGPEFLTYFQNEAQLDKSGLPSDRFFAERPEGSVSTLKIQRTQQEDSAVYLCASSPRDPLAGQPQHFGDGTRLSIL.